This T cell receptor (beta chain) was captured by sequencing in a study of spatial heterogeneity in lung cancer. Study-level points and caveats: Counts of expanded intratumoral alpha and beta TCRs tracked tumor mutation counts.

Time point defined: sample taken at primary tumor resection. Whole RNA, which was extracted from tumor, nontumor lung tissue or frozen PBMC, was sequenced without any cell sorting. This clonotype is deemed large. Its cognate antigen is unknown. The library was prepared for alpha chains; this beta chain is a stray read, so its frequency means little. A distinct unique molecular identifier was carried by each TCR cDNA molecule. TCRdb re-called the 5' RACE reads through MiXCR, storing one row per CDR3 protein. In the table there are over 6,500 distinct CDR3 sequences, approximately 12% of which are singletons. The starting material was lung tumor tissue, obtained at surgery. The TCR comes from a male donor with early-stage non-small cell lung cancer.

The CDR3 region is CASTPTDRGRTGELFF. The DNA of the CDR3 is TGTGCCAGTACCCCAACGGACAGGGGAAGGACCGGGGAGCTGTTTTTT. The chain recombines TRBV19 with TRBJ2-2; 9 bases are shared with TRBD1. Trimming cost V 7 bases and J 5 bases; bases outside gene matches: 11. This CDR3 is built from 16 residues. Germline V gives CDR1 LNHDA, CDR2 SQIVND (reference sequence).